Included here is one TCR beta chain sequence, with context. Here immunoSEQ multiplex PCR was the method, and the copy in TCRdb shows in-frame clones only, minus some. The sample lists more than 350,000 clones; more than 80% were seen once. CDR3 length: 15 amino acids. The V end lost 5 bases, the J end lost 4 bases, and 15 bases lay between the germline ends. Germline CDR1 and CDR2: SGHTA and FQGNSA. This sample is part of a study of blood T cell repertoires in COVID-19. The clonotype was recovered from a man younger than 30 who had recovered from COVID-19. V is TRBV7-2 and J is TRBJ2-1; tentatively, D is TRBD2 (5 bases). What was sequenced was PBMCs or T cells enriched from blood (not recorded which). CDR3 coding DNA: TGTGCCAGCAGCCTGGGAAGCGGAGGATACAATGAGCAGTTCTTC. Its translation is CASSLGSGGYNEQFF.